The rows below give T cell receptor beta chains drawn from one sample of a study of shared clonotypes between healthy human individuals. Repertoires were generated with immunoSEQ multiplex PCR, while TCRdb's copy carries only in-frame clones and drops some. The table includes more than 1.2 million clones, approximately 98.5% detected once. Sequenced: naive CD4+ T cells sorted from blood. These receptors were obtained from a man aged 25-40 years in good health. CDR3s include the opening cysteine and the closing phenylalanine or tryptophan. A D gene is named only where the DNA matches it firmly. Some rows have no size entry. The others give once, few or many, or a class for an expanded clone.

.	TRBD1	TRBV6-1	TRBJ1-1	TGTGCCAGCAGTGAAAGACAGGGCAGGGAGACTGAAGCTTTCTTT	CASSERQGRETEAFF
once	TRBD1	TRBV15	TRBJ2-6	TGTGCCACCAGCCCGGGACAGAGCTCTGGGGCCAACGTCCTGACTTTC	CATSPGQSSGANVLTF
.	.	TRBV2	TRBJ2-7	TGTGCCAGCGGTGTCCATCCCGGGAAGGATAACGAGCAGTACTTC	CASGVHPGKDNEQYF
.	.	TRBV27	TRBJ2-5	TGTGCCAGCAGTCAATCATGGGACCAAGAGACCCAGTACTTC	CASSQSWDQETQYF
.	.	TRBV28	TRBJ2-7	TGTGCCAGCAGTTCATGGGACGGCGCCTACGAGCAGTACTTC	CASSSWDGAYEQYF
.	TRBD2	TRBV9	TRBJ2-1	TGTGCCAGCAGCGTAGCTTCCGTAGCGGGAGGTGAGCAGTTCTTC	CASSVASVAGGEQFF
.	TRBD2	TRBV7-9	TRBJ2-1	TGTGCCAGCAGCTTAGTTGGCGGGAGGGCGAATGAGCAGTTCTTC	CASSLVGGRANEQFF
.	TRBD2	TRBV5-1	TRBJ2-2	TGCGCCAGCAGCGCGGTCCTAGCGGGAGACACCGGGGAGCTGTTTTTT	CASSAVLAGDTGELFF
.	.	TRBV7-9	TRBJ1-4	TGTGCCAGCAGCCAGACTAATGAAAAACTGTTTTTT	CASSQTNEKLFF
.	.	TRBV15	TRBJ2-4	TGTGCCACCAGCAGAGATCGCGGACAGCCCCATCTAGCCAAAAACATTCAGTACTTC	CATSRDRGQPHLAKNIQYF
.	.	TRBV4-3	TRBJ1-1	TGCGCCAGCAGCCAAGAGCCGGGGGTCACTGAAGCTTTCTTT	CASSQEPGVTEAFF
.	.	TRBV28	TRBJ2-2	TGTGCCAGCAGTCCATCGACAGCGAACACCGGGGAGCTGTTTTTT	CASSPSTANTGELFF
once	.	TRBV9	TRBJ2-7	TGTGCCAGCAGCCCCCGGACTGGGAACTACGAGCAGTACTTC	CASSPRTGNYEQYF
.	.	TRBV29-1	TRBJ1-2	TGCAGCGTTGACCCCCAGGGGAAAGCTAACTATGGCTACACCTTC	CSVDPQGKANYGYTF
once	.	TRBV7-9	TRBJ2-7	TGTGCCAGCAGCCGTCCAGGGACTCTGGCCGAGCAGTACTTC	CASSRPGTLAEQYF
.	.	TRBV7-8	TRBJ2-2	TGTGCCAGCAGCTTAAGAGGGAACACCGGGGAGCTGTTTTTT	CASSLRGNTGELFF